Sequencing of this T cell receptor beta chain was carried out in a study of T cell repertoires in cytomegalovirus infection. A remark on this clonotype: Its target is not known.

TCRdb called the reads again in MiXCR, with one record for every CDR3 protein. The sample yields approximately 470,000 distinct CDR3 sequences, 40% to 50% seen once. CDR3 length: 14 amino acids. CDR1 and CDR2 from the germline V gene are SGHAT and FQNNGV. V lost 4 bases and J 6 bases, leaving 13 bases between the germline ends. The sequence derives from a human donor in good health (CMV status not recorded). Some clones in this sample may be carry-over from other donors' samples. This rearrangement joins TRBV11-2 to TRBJ2-1; D is perhaps TRBD2 (6 bases). The specimen comprised cultured PBMCs, sampled from culture after CMV antigen stimulation. The CDR3 sequence is CASSSPRLGNEQFF. CDR3 coding DNA: TGTGCCAGCAGCTCCCCCCGACTAGGCAATGAGCAGTTCTTC.